This T cell receptor beta chain stems from a study of cytotoxic CD8 clonotypes in ibrutinib-treated CLL. Germline CDR1 and CDR2: GTSNPN and SVGIG (reference sequence). The CDR3 consists of 14 residues. V was trimmed by 1 base and J by 5 bases, leaving 14 bases between them. The table came from immunoSEQ multiplex PCR; TCRdb's copy has only in-frame clones and leaves some out. The top ten hold less than 30% of the sample, which has approximately 11,000 clones, around 62% seen once. This TCR was sampled from a human donor with chronic lymphocytic leukemia. Sequenced material: PBMCs, taken before ibrutinib treatment. The J gene is TRBJ2-5, the V gene TRBV30; no clear D gene. The CDR3 DNA reads TGTGCCTGGAGTGGCAACACTCCCCAGGAGACCCAGTACTTC. Translating it yields CAWSGNTPQETQYF.